A single sample gave rise to the 20 T cell receptor beta chains below, sequenced in a study of CD8 T cells in ankylosing spondylitis. The study, taken as a whole, reports: Several highly homologous variants made up a TCR beta motif that seemed to typify ankylosing spondylitis blood.

TCRdb used MiXCR to reprocess the 5' RACE reads, holding one entry per CDR3 protein. This table has 470,000 or so distinct CDR3 sequences, roughly 25% appearing once. Their cognate antigens are unknown. Material for sequencing was blood, either unsorted or a sorted T cell fraction (not recorded which). The receptors derive from a male donor with ankylosing spondylitis.

The chain combines TRBV5-6 with TRBJ1-6; D uncertain. V was shortened by 4 bases and J by 3 bases, with 14 bases between the two germline ends. The germline V gene encodes CDR1 SGHDT and CDR2 YYEEEE. This CDR3 is built from 16 residues. Here the CDR3 reads CASSRVQEDYNSPLHF. CDR3 nucleotide sequence: TGTGCCAGCAGCCGGGTGCAGGAAGACTATAATTCACCCCTCCACTTT.

This chain's CDR3 is CSATPAGTSYEQYF. The CDR3 nucleotides read TGCAGTGCTACCCCAGCGGGGACCTCCTACGAGCAGTACTTC. V usage is TRBV20-1 and J usage is TRBJ2-7; 7 nucleotides line up with TRBD2. This CDR3 is 14 amino acids long. Germline-derived CDR1 and CDR2 are DFQATT and SNEGSKA (reference sequence). Germline trimming cut 4 bases from V and 0 bases from J; bases unmatched to any gene: 6.

This chain joins TRBV11-2 and TRBJ2-1; 9 bases are shared with TRBD2. The CDR3 has 21 residues. Germline CDR1 is SGHAT and CDR2 is FQNNGV. The V segment lost 2 bases and the J segment 4 bases; nucleotides outside the gene matches: 21. The CDR3 nucleotides read TGTGCCAGCAGCTTACGGAGTGCTCTAGCGGGACAGCACCCCTTTTACAATGAGCAGTTCTTC. This encodes CASSLRSALAGQHPFYNEQFF.

V gene TRBV5-1 combines with J gene TRBJ2-3, with D possibly matching TRBD2 (5 bases). Germline CDR1 reads SGHRS; CDR2 reads YFSETQ. CDR3 length: 15 residues. The V end lost 3 bases, the J end lost 4 bases, and 15 bases lay between the germline ends. The CDR3 spells CASSSGLLFADTQYF. The CDR3 nucleotides read TGCGCCAGCAGCTCCGGACTCCTATTCGCAGATACGCAGTATTTT.

This sequence joins TRBV20-1 and TRBJ2-5; 8 bases match TRBD2. The CDR3 consists of 13 residues. The V and J ends lost 6 bases and 5 bases, in that order; junction bases with no gene match: 8. Germline CDR1 reads DFQATT; CDR2 reads SNEGSKA (reference sequence). The CDR3 spells CSAQREPRETQYF. CDR3 in DNA: TGCAGTGCGCAGCGGGAGCCACGGGAGACCCAGTACTTC.

The gene calls are TRBV5-1 and TRBJ2-4; D may be TRBD2 (6 bases). Per the germline V gene, CDR1 is SGHRS and CDR2 is YFSETQ. With 0 bases removed from V and 2 bases from J, the gap between germline ends came to 9 bases. CDR3 size: 15 residues. CDR3 DNA: TGCGCCAGCAGCTTGGTGGAGGGGCCCAAAAACATTCAGTACTTC. Residues: CASSLVEGPKNIQYF.

This clonotype has just a few counts. J is TRBJ2-2 and V is TRBV4-2; a weak D match, TRBD2 (6 bases). Deletions cut 0 bases from V and 0 bases from J, with 8 bases between. The germline gives CDR1 LGHNA, CDR2 YNFKEQ. The CDR3 runs 16 residues. The DNA for the CDR3 is TGTGCCAGCAGCCAAGATACTAGCCCGAACACCGGGGAGCTGTTTTTT. This codes for CASSQDTSPNTGELFF.

The chain combines TRBV15 with TRBJ2-1, with 9 bases aligning to TRBD2. CDR1 is LNHNV, CDR2 YYDKDF, per germline (reference sequence). This CDR3 is 15 amino acids long. V shed 5 bases, J shed 6 bases, and the junction held 8 bases outside the gene matches. The CDR3 protein is CATSRNSGSSNEQFF. In DNA, the CDR3 is TGTGCCACCAGCCGTAATAGCGGGAGCTCCAATGAGCAGTTCTTC.

A few counts support this clonotype. In nucleotides, the CDR3 is TGCAGTGCTAGAGATTGGCAGGGTATTATTCAGTACTTC. Translating it yields CSARDWQGIIQYF. This chain links TRBV20-1 with TRBJ2-4; D perhaps matches TRBD1 (5 bases). V was pared by 0 bases and J by 10 bases, with 13 bases between. This CDR3 is 13 amino acids long. Germline V gene data show CDR1 as DFQATT and CDR2 as SNEGSKA (reference sequence).

This clonotype has more than one count but fewer than ten. The chain recombines TRBV5-6 with TRBJ1-2, with 7 bases fitting TRBD1. V gave up 4 bases and J gave up 3 bases; unmatched junction bases: 9. This CDR3 has 15 amino acids. Germline-derived CDR1 and CDR2 are SGHDT and YYEEEE. DNA for the CDR3: TGTGCCAGCAGCCGAGAGGGGGCTCCTGACTATGGCTACACCTTC. Translated, it gives CASSREGAPDYGYTF. Full variable domain (rest looked up from reference TRBV5-6 and TRBJ1-2): DAGVTQSPTHLIKTRGQQVTLRCSPKSGHDTVSWYQQALGQGPQFIFQYYEEEERQRGNFPDRFSGHQFPNYSSELNVNALLLGDSALYLCASSREGAPDYGYTFGSGTRLTVV.

This clonotype was detected only a few times. V and J are TRBV20-1 and TRBJ1-5; D remains ambiguous. CDR1 DFQATT and CDR2 SNEGSKA come from the germline V gene (reference sequence). V was cut by 3 bases and J by 0 bases, with 9 bases left in between. The CDR3 is 14 amino acids. CDR3 coding DNA: TGCAGTGCTAGTGACCCCGCTAGCAATCAGCCCCAGCATTTT. This encodes CSASDPASNQPQHF.

This clonotype was seen a few times. The chain recombines TRBV5-1 with TRBJ2-1, with a tentative D call TRBD2 (6 bases). CDR3 length: 16 amino acids. With 2 bases removed from V and 2 bases from J, the gap between germline ends came to 14 bases. The germline CDR1 and CDR2 sequences are SGHRS and YFSETQ. CDR3 sequence reads: CASSFWTTRTYNEQFF. The CDR3 DNA reads as TGCGCCAGCAGCTTTTGGACTACCCGGACCTACAATGAGCAGTTCTTC.

This clonotype was counted only a few times. As DNA, the CDR3 is TGTGCCAGCAGCTCGAGTATGGCGGGACCAAACTCCTACAATGAGCAGTTCTTC. Residues: CASSSSMAGPNSYNEQFF. The J gene is TRBJ2-1, the V gene TRBV11-2; a weak D match, TRBD2 (6 bases). V was trimmed by 4 bases and J by 0 bases, leaving 19 bases between them. This CDR3 is 18 amino acids long. Germline V lookup: CDR1 SGHAT, CDR2 FQNNGV. Supplemented by reference TRBV11-2 and TRBJ2-1, the full variable domain reads EAGVAQSPRYKIIEKRQSVAFWCNPISGHATLYWYQQILGQGPKLLIQFQNNGVVDDSQLPKDRFSAERLKGVDSTLKIQPAKLEDSAVYLCASSSSMAGPNSYNEQFFGPGTRLTVL.

The chain links TRBV6-1 to TRBJ2-2, with D perhaps matching TRBD1 or TRBD2 (6 bases each). Germline CDR1 reads MNHNS; CDR2 reads SASEGT. Trimming left V 7 bases short and J 5 bases short, with 20 bases between. CDR3 length: 16 amino acids. The CDR3 sequence is CASTGGQNRGTGELFF. The CDR3 bases are TGTGCCAGCACCGGGGGCCAGAACCGGGGAACCGGGGAGCTGTTTTTT.

This chain links TRBV20-1 with TRBJ2-3; 7 bases are a match to TRBD2. CDR3 length: 14 residues. CDR1 and CDR2 from the germline V gene are DFQATT and SNEGSKA (reference sequence). The J segment lost 4 bases and the V segment lost 3 bases, leaving 7 bases of the junction unmatched. The CDR3 region has the DNA TGCAGTGCTAGCCCCACTAGCGCCGCAGATACGCAGTATTTT. Translation gives CSASPTSAADTQYF.

This clonotype was observed a few times. The rearrangement joins TRBV6-1 to TRBJ2-1; no clear D. The CDR3 has 15 amino acids. The V gene's germline CDR1 is MNHNS and CDR2 SASEGT. V shed 4 bases and J shed 0 bases, with 10 bases lying between them. The CDR3: CASSVMRSSYNEQFF. CDR3 coding DNA: TGTGCCAGCAGTGTTATGAGGAGCTCCTACAATGAGCAGTTCTTC.

The gene calls are TRBV10-3 and TRBJ2-2; TRBD1 might be the D (5 bases). V was shortened by 3 bases and J by 6 bases, with 11 bases between the two germline ends. Germline V gene data show CDR1 as ENHRY and CDR2 as SYGVKD. The CDR3 extends over 14 amino acids. The CDR3 reads CAISEMPGSGELFF. CDR3 DNA: TGTGCCATCAGTGAAATGCCAGGGTCCGGGGAGCTGTTTTTT.

This rearrangement joins TRBV2 to TRBJ1-5; D call uncertain. The CDR3 contains 17 residues. Per germline, CDR1 SNHLY and CDR2 FYNNEI. V lost 2 bases and J lost 1, with 15 bases in between. The CDR3 DNA reads TGTGCCAGCAGTGAAATAGTAGGAGAAGGAAGCAATCAGCCCCAGCATTTT. Translated: CASSEIVGEGSNQPQHF.

V is TRBV5-1 and J is TRBJ2-2, with 7 bases fitting TRBD2. This CDR3 has 16 residues. The trim removed 0 bases at V and 5 bases at J, leaving 7 bases unmatched. Germline V gene sequence: CDR1 SGHRS, CDR2 YFSETQ. CDR3 loop: CASSLVSGFGTGELFF. CDR3 coding DNA: TGCGCCAGCAGCTTGGTTAGCGGGTTTGGTACCGGGGAGCTGTTTTTT. Full variable domain (missing parts from reference TRBV5-1 and TRBJ2-2): KAGVTQTPRYLIKTRGQQVTLSCSPISGHRSVSWYQQTPGQGLQFLFEYFSETQRNKGNFPGRFSGRQFSNSRSEMNVSTLELGDSALYLCASSLVSGFGTGELFFGEGSRLTVL.

This clonotype was recorded a few times. This chain joins TRBV7-9 and TRBJ2-1, with D perhaps matching TRBD1 or TRBD2 (6 bases each). Trimming left V 5 bases short and J 0 bases short, with 14 bases between. Germline lookup yields CDR1 SEHNR and CDR2 FQNEAQ (reference sequence). The CDR3 runs to 16 residues. CDR3 sequence: CASSPGGLSSYNEQFF. CDR3 nucleotides: TGTGCCAGCAGCCCTGGGGGGCTGAGCTCCTACAATGAGCAGTTCTTC.